What follows are 27 T cell receptor beta chains derived from one specimen sequenced in a study of T cell repertoires in cytomegalovirus infection. TCRdb called the reads again in MiXCR, with one record for every CDR3 protein. The profile shows 290,000 or so distinct CDR3 sequences, 8% to 10% of them singletons. The sequenced material came from PBMCs. The source is a human donor in good health (CMV status not recorded). Some clones in this sample may be carry-over from other donors' samples.

This clonotype showed up many times. The chain carries TRBV20-1 and TRBJ1-2, with a weak D call TRBD1 (5 bases). The CDR3 spans 12 residues. V lost 0 bases, J lost 8 bases, and 10 bases lay in between. Germline V gene lookup returns CDR1 DFQATT and CDR2 SNEGSKA (reference sequence). CDR3: CSAREMEGGYTF. Written as DNA, the CDR3 is TGCAGTGCTAGAGAGATGGAGGGGGGCTACACCTTC.

In this sample, this clonotype turned up many times. The rearrangement uses TRBV28 and TRBJ1-2; TRBD1 matches 9 bases. The trim removed 2 bases at V and 2 bases at J, leaving 3 bases unmatched. The CDR3 covers 15 residues. Looked up from germline, CDR1 is MDHEN and CDR2 is SYDVKM. The CDR3 loop is CASSLLGQGNYGYTF. The CDR3 bases are TGTGCCAGCAGTTTACTCGGACAGGGGAACTATGGCTACACCTTC.

The chain links TRBV4-2 to TRBJ2-7; 8 nucleotides agree with TRBD2. Per germline, CDR1 LGHNA and CDR2 YNFKEQ. This CDR3 contains 15 residues. With 0 bases clipped from V and 1 base from J, the junction kept 2 bases outside the gene matches. CDR3 sequence: CASSQESGGSYEQYF. CDR3 nucleotide sequence: TGTGCCAGCAGCCAAGAGAGCGGGGGTTCCTACGAGCAGTACTTC.

This clonotype was seen at least ten times. The rearrangement links TRBV28 to TRBJ2-3; the D gene is possibly TRBD2 (7 bases). The CDR3 is made up of 14 amino acids. Trimming cost V 7 bases and J 4 bases, with 15 bases left between them. Per germline, CDR1 MDHEN and CDR2 SYDVKM. The CDR3 DNA follows: TGTGCCAGCACCCTCCGGGGGGCTGCAGATACGCAGTATTTT. Translating gives CASTLRGAADTQYF.

This clonotype was observed many times. This chain uses TRBV15 with TRBJ2-4; D not resolved. Trimming took off 5 bases at V and 6 bases at J, with 11 bases between the two ends. CDR1 is LNHNV and CDR2 is YYDKDF in the germline V gene (reference sequence). There are 13 residues in the CDR3. The CDR3 DNA reads as TGTGCCACCAGCTACCGGACGGGAAACATTCAGTACTTC. Translated, it gives CATSYRTGNIQYF.

Many counts were recorded for this clonotype. The chain links TRBV6-2 or TRBV6-3 to TRBJ2-2, with 10 bases identical to TRBD2. This CDR3 has 16 amino acids. Germline V lookup: CDR1 MNHEY, CDR2 SVGEGT. With V trimmed by 4 bases and J by 0 bases, 2 bases remained unmatched. CDR3 region: CASSFSGRPNTGELFF. CDR3 nucleotide sequence: TGTGCCAGCAGTTTTAGCGGGAGGCCGAACACCGGGGAGCTGTTTTTT.

At least ten counts were recorded for this clonotype. The V call is TRBV28, the J call TRBJ2-2, with unresolved D. CDR3 length: 11 amino acids. CDR1 MDHEN and CDR2 SYDVKM come from the germline V gene. Trimming pared 10 bases from V and 4 bases from J, leaving 7 bases between. In DNA, the CDR3 is TGTGCCACCCGACTCACCGGGGAGCTGTTTTTT. Residues: CATRLTGELFF.

A few counts support this clonotype. The gene calls are TRBV12-3 or TRBV12-4 and TRBJ2-2; 9 positions agree with TRBD2. Losses at the gene ends were 0 bases for V and 0 bases for J; bases not matched to a gene: 5. The CDR3 contains 18 residues. The CDR3 DNA is TGTGCCAGCAGTTTAGCAGGTAGCGGGGGTCCGAACACCGGGGAGCTGTTTTTT. Its translation: CASSLAGSGGPNTGELFF.

V and J are TRBV12-3 or TRBV12-4 and TRBJ2-3; TRBD2 aligns across 7 bases. V was clipped by 5 bases and J by 8 bases; unmatched bases: 7. The CDR3 runs to 13 residues. The DNA for the CDR3 is TGTGCCAGCAGTCCCGGACTAGGCGGTACGCAGTATTTT. It specifies CASSPGLGGTQYF.

This clonotype was detected many times. The CDR3 region is CAISEVAGTGQLPQFF. CDR3 nucleotide sequence: TGTGCCATCAGTGAGGTAGCCGGGACAGGTCAACTCCCGCAGTTCTTC. This chain connects TRBV10-3 to TRBJ2-1, with 8 bases matching TRBD1. From germline, CDR1 is ENHRY and CDR2 SYGVKD. Losses at the gene ends were 2 bases for V and 12 bases for J; bases not matched to a gene: 15. This CDR3 comprises 16 residues.

The chain combines TRBV2 with TRBJ2-2; 8 bases agree with TRBD2. Germline V gene lookup returns CDR1 SNHLY and CDR2 FYNNEI. This CDR3 region has 16 residues. Trimming took 6 bases from V and 4 from J; bases not matched to a gene: 10. CDR3 bases: TGTGCCAGCAGATGGGGATTTAGCGGGGCCACCGGGGAGCTGTTTTTT. Its protein is CASRWGFSGATGELFF. The complete variable domain, with remaining parts taken from reference TRBV2 and TRBJ2-2, reads EPEVTQTPSHQVTQMGQEVILRCVPISNHLYFYWYRQILGQKVEFLVSFYNNEISEKSEIFDDQFSVERPDGSNFTLKIRSTKLEDSAMYFCASRWGFSGATGELFFGEGSRLTVL.

This clonotype was counted at least ten times. V and J are TRBV7-2 and TRBJ1-6; D may be TRBD1 (5 bases). The CDR3 has 15 amino acids. Germline V gene sequence: CDR1 SGHTA, CDR2 FQGNSA. V dropped 1 base and J dropped 10 bases, with 14 bases sitting between them. The CDR3 bases are TGTGCCAGCAGCTTAGTATTCGGGGGGAACTCACCCCTCCACTTT. Translated, it gives CASSLVFGGNSPLHF.

This clonotype came up a few times. The chain uses TRBV29-1 and TRBJ1-2, with a possible D match to TRBD1 (6 bases). Trimming pared 3 bases from V and 8 bases from J, leaving 19 bases between. This CDR3 contains 14 residues. Germline values: CDR1 SQVTM, CDR2 ANQGSEA. CDR3 in DNA: TGCAGCGTTGAGGGCGGGGGGCCGGTCGGGGGCTACACCTTC. It codes for CSVEGGGPVGGYTF.

In this sample, this clonotype turned up many times. CDR3 amino acids: CASSIKTGRIFSTDTQYF. The CDR3 bases are TGTGCCAGTAGTATAAAGACGGGACGTATTTTCAGCACAGATACGCAGTATTTT. The V and J genes are TRBV19 and TRBJ2-3; D might be TRBD1 or TRBD2, each matching 5 bases. The length of the CDR3 is 18 residues. V was trimmed by 2 bases and J by 0 bases, leaving 18 bases between them. CDR1 LNHDA and CDR2 SQIVND come from the germline V gene (reference sequence).

This clonotype was seen at least ten times. The chain links TRBV28 to TRBJ1-1; TRBD1 matches at 8 bases. Germline V lookup: CDR1 MDHEN, CDR2 SYDVKM. Losses at the gene ends were 3 bases for V and 4 bases for J; bases not matched to a gene: 10. The CDR3 has 16 residues. The CDR3 protein is CASSFLRTGKATEAFF. In nucleotides, the CDR3 is TGTGCCAGCAGTTTTCTTCGGACAGGGAAGGCCACTGAAGCTTTCTTT.

With regard to this clonotype: Compared with germline, one end of the junction differs, possibly owing to a read error. This sequence joins TRBV15 and TRBJ2-3; 14 positions match TRBD2. This CDR3 contains 21 residues. CDR1 is LNHNV, CDR2 YYDKDF, per germline (reference sequence). This CDR3 is CATSGDRGLAGGGRARGTQYF. In DNA form, the CDR3 reads TGTGCCACCAGCGGAGATCGAGGACTAGCGGGGGGCGGCAGGGCACGAGGTACGCAGTATTTT.

This clonotype was detected ten times or more. V is TRBV6-5 and J is TRBJ2-5; D gene unclear. This CDR3 region has 13 residues. Trimming took 2 bases from V and 5 from J, leaving 9 bases between them. CDR1 is MNHEY, CDR2 SVGAGI, per germline. As DNA, the CDR3 is TGTGCCAGCAGTTACGGGAATTTGGAGACCCAGTACTTC. The encoded protein is CASSYGNLETQYF.

This clonotype was recorded many times. This chain uses TRBV12-3 or TRBV12-4 with TRBJ1-1; D is unclear. The V and J ends lost 2 bases and 3 bases respectively, with 10 bases between them. The length of the CDR3 is 14 residues. The CDR3 reads CASSLQHADTEAFF. CDR3 coding DNA: TGTGCCAGCAGTTTACAGCACGCGGACACTGAAGCTTTCTTT.

The genes are TRBV5-1 and TRBJ2-7; tentatively, D is TRBD2 (6 bases). This CDR3 spans 18 amino acids. V was cut by 4 bases and J by 3 bases, with 26 bases left in between. Germline loops: CDR1 SGHRS, CDR2 YFSETQ. In DNA form, the CDR3 reads TGCGCCAGCAGCCCCCGGGCGGGAACCAGTCGGGCCCGCTACGAGCAGTACTTC. Its protein product is CASSPRAGTSRARYEQYF. The full variable domain, completed using reference TRBV5-1 and TRBJ2-7, is KAGVTQTPRYLIKTRGQQVTLSCSPISGHRSVSWYQQTPGQGLQFLFEYFSETQRNKGNFPGRFSGRQFSNSRSEMNVSTLELGDSALYLCASSPRAGTSRARYEQYFGPGTRLTVT.

This clonotype was seen ten or more times. J is TRBJ2-1 and V is TRBV6-2 or TRBV6-3, with a weak D call TRBD2 (6 bases). CDR1 and CDR2 (germline): MNHEY, SVGEGT. The V end lost 8 bases, the J end lost 2 bases, and 10 bases lay between the germline ends. This CDR3 has 13 residues. The CDR3 DNA is TGTGCCAGCGGTCTAGCGCCCTACAATGAGCAGTTCTTC. Amino acids: CASGLAPYNEQFF.

For this clonotype: It may be a read error: a sequence one base away is much more abundant. The rearrangement links TRBV5-4 to TRBJ2-1; D perhaps matches TRBD1 (6 bases). The CDR3 extends over 14 amino acids. Germline assignment: CDR1 SGHNT and CDR2 YYREEE (reference sequence). The CDR3 DNA reads as TGTGTCAGCAGCTTGGTGGCAGGGGTTAATGAGCAGTTCTTC. It is translated as CVSSLVAGVNEQFF.

This clonotype appeared many times. The chain combines TRBV2 with TRBJ2-7; tentatively, D is TRBD1 or TRBD2 (6 bases each). Germline CDR1 reads SNHLY; CDR2 reads FYNNEI. Trimming stripped 4 bases from V and 7 bases from J, with 20 bases between. This CDR3 is 15 amino acids long. CDR3 loop: CASSGARGEGGEQYV. In nucleotides, the CDR3 is TGTGCCAGCAGTGGGGCCAGGGGCGAAGGGGGGGAGCAGTACGTC.

This clonotype was detected many times. The V call is TRBV6-1, the J call TRBJ1-5; no clear D. The CDR3 covers 16 residues. The germline gives CDR1 MNHNS, CDR2 SASEGT. Trimming stripped 0 bases from V and 10 bases from J, with 19 bases between. Here the CDR3 reads CASSEAHKPAMGPQHF. In DNA, the CDR3 is TGTGCCAGCAGTGAAGCGCATAAACCGGCCATGGGACCCCAGCATTTT.

In this sample, this clonotype turned up many times. This rearrangement joins TRBV7-2 to TRBJ2-1; D is uncertain. Germline V CDR1 and CDR2: SGHTA, FQGNSA. Trimming stripped 0 bases from V and 5 bases from J, with 11 bases between. The CDR3 extends over 15 amino acids. CDR3 DNA sequence: TGTGCCAGCAGCTTAGCGTCAACGGTAAACAATGAGCAGTTCTTC. The encoded protein is CASSLASTVNNEQFF.

Many counts were recorded for this clonotype. The chain recombines TRBV27 with TRBJ1-5; 9 nucleotides line up with TRBD1. V lost 5 bases and J lost 6; bases outside the gene matches: 5. Per germline, CDR1 MNHEY and CDR2 SMNVEV (reference sequence). The CDR3 is 14 residues long. The CDR3 spells CASSPGTGLQPQHF. CDR3 nucleotide sequence: TGTGCCAGCAGTCCCGGGACAGGGCTTCAGCCCCAGCATTTT.

The sample holds many counts of this clonotype. The chain couples TRBV5-1 to TRBJ1-1; TRBD1 aligns across 10 bases. CDR1 and CDR2 (germline): SGHRS, YFSETQ. The CDR3 totals 16 residues. V gave up 2 bases and J gave up 3 bases; unmatched junction bases: 7. CDR3 in amino acids: CASSFETGTGDTEAFF. As DNA, the CDR3 is TGCGCCAGCAGCTTCGAAACTGGGACAGGGGACACTGAAGCTTTCTTT.

The sample holds a few counts of this clonotype. J is TRBJ2-1 and V is TRBV4-2; TRBD2 matches 9 bases. Per the germline V gene, CDR1 is LGHNA and CDR2 is YNFKEQ. This CDR3 has 16 amino acids. V dropped 1 base and J dropped 4; count of bases not matched to a gene: 5. The CDR3 nucleotides are TGTGCCAGCAGCCAAGTGCGGGGGGGCGATTACAATGAGCAGTTCTTC. Amino acid sequence: CASSQVRGGDYNEQFF.